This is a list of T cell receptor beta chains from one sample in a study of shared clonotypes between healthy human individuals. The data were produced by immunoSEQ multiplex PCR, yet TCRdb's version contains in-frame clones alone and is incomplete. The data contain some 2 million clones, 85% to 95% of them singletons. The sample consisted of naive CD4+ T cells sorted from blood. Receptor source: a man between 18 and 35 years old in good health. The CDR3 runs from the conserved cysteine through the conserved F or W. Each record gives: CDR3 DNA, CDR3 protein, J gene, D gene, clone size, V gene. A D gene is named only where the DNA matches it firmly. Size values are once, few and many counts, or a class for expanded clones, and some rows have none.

DNA: TGTGCTAGCGGACGGGACCCTCTATCTGGGGCCAACGTCCTGACTTTC
CDR3: CASGRDPLSGANVLTF
J: TRBJ2-6
D: -
size: -
V: TRBV7-7

DNA: TGTGCCAGCTCACAACCCCAGGAGCAAGAGACCCAGTACTTC
CDR3: CASSQPQEQETQYF
J: TRBJ2-5
D: -
size: -
V: TRBV18

DNA: TGTGCCAGCAGCTTAAAAGTGGACACCGGGGAGCTGTTTTTT
CDR3: CASSLKVDTGELFF
J: TRBJ2-2
D: -
size: -
V: TRBV11-1

DNA: TGCGCCAGCAGATCTCGGACAGGGTCCCAAGAGACCCAGTACTTC
CDR3: CASRSRTGSQETQYF
J: TRBJ2-5
D: TRBD1
size: -
V: TRBV5-1

DNA: TGTGCCAGTAGCCCGGACACCAGCTATGGCTACACCTTC
CDR3: CASSPDTSYGYTF
J: TRBJ1-2
D: -
size: -
V: TRBV19

DNA: TGTGCCAGCAGCTTAGTGGGGACAGGAGCTCTCTATGGCTACACCTTC
CDR3: CASSLVGTGALYGYTF
J: TRBJ1-2
D: TRBD1
size: -
V: TRBV11-2

DNA: TGCGCCAGCAGCTCAAGTGGGCAGTTCGCGGTGGACAATCAGCCCCAGCATTTT
CDR3: CASSSSGQFAVDNQPQHF
J: TRBJ1-5
D: -
size: -
V: TRBV4-3

DNA: TGTGCCAGCAGCTTGGACCGTGTGAAGGAGTACTTC
CDR3: CASSLDRVKEYF
J: TRBJ2-7
D: -
size: -
V: TRBV5-4

DNA: TGCGCCAGCAGCGACACTAGCGGGACTTACAATGAGCAGTTCTTC
CDR3: CASSDTSGTYNEQFF
J: TRBJ2-1
D: TRBD2
size: -
V: TRBV5-1

DNA: TGTGCCTGGAGTCCGGCAAGGGTCGGCTCCTACGAGCAGTACTTC
CDR3: CAWSPARVGSYEQYF
J: TRBJ2-7
D: -
size: -
V: TRBV30

DNA: TGCGCCAGCACCTTGGACAGGACAAACACTGAAGCTTTCTTT
CDR3: CASTLDRTNTEAFF
J: TRBJ1-1
D: TRBD1
size: -
V: TRBV5-1

DNA: TGTGCCAGCAGCCCACAGGGCCCCACTGAAGCTTTCTTT
CDR3: CASSPQGPTEAFF
J: TRBJ1-1
D: -
size: -
V: TRBV7-3

DNA: TGTGCCAGCGGTGGGACAGTGTATCAGCCCCAGCATTTT
CDR3: CASGGTVYQPQHF
J: TRBJ1-5
D: TRBD1
size: -
V: TRBV28

DNA: TGTGCCAGCAGCGTAGGTTCCATGGCTCCTTTAGAGCAGTTCTTC
CDR3: CASSVGSMAPLEQFF
J: TRBJ2-1
D: -
size: -
V: TRBV9

DNA: TGTGCCAGCAGCTTAGCGTCCGGTAACTATGGCTACACCTTC
CDR3: CASSLASGNYGYTF
J: TRBJ1-2
D: -
size: -
V: TRBV7-6

DNA: TGTGCCAGCAGCCCCGGGGGCACCGGGGAGCTGTTTTTT
CDR3: CASSPGGTGELFF
J: TRBJ2-2
D: -
size: -
V: TRBV7-3

DNA: TGTGCCAGCAGCTTAGGGACAGGGGACAATTCACCCCTCCACTTT
CDR3: CASSLGTGDNSPLHF
J: TRBJ1-6
D: TRBD1
size: -
V: TRBV13

DNA: TGCGCCAGCAGCTTCAGCAGGATAGGTACCTACGAGCAGTACTTC
CDR3: CASSFSRIGTYEQYF
J: TRBJ2-7
D: -
size: -
V: TRBV5-1

DNA: TGTGCCAGCAGCTCCCGAAAAGGGGATTTTTACGCTGAAGCTTTCTTT
CDR3: CASSSRKGDFYAEAFF
J: TRBJ1-1
D: -
size: -
V: TRBV7-8

DNA: TGTGCCAGCTCACCGGGAGCGCAGGGAGGGGAGCTGTTTTTT
CDR3: CASSPGAQGGELFF
J: TRBJ2-2
D: -
size: -
V: TRBV18

DNA: TGTGCCAGCAGCCCCAACAGGGGGAATCAGCCCCAGCATTTT
CDR3: CASSPNRGNQPQHF
J: TRBJ1-5
D: TRBD1
size: -
V: TRBV7-2

DNA: TGTGCCAGCAGTTACGACAGGGGGCGGGAAAAACTGTTTTTT
CDR3: CASSYDRGREKLFF
J: TRBJ1-4
D: TRBD1
size: -
V: TRBV6-5

DNA: TGCGCCAGCAGCCAAGTGGCAGGGGGCACTGAAGCTTTCTTT
CDR3: CASSQVAGGTEAFF
J: TRBJ1-1
D: TRBD1
size: -
V: TRBV4-3

DNA: TGTGCCAGCAGCCCGGGACCAGGGAGGGAGCAGTACTTC
CDR3: CASSPGPGREQYF
J: TRBJ2-7
D: -
size: -
V: TRBV7-2

DNA: TGTGCCAGTAGTATGGTGACAGGGAAGGGCAATCAGCCCCAGCATTTT
CDR3: CASSMVTGKGNQPQHF
J: TRBJ1-5
D: TRBD1
size: -
V: TRBV19

DNA: TGTGCCATCAGTGAGGTAGGGCCAGATACGCAGTATTTT
CDR3: CAISEVGPDTQYF
J: TRBJ2-3
D: -
size: -
V: TRBV10-3

DNA: TGCACCAGCAGCCTCTCTCAACTAGCGGGAGGTTCGGAGACCCAGTACTTC
CDR3: CTSSLSQLAGGSETQYF
J: TRBJ2-5
D: -
size: -
V: TRBV1

DNA: TGTGCCAGCAGTTCAATCGGGACAGGGGCCACTGTGCGGTACTTC
CDR3: CASSSIGTGATVRYF
J: TRBJ2-5
D: TRBD1
size: -
V: TRBV28

DNA: TGTGCCAGCAGTACCGGACAGGTGGAAGGATCCCAGCATTTT
CDR3: CASSTGQVEGSQHF
J: TRBJ1-5
D: TRBD1
size: -
V: TRBV6-6

DNA: TGTGCCAGCAGCTTAGATGGTTCACCCCTCCACTTT
CDR3: CASSLDGSPLHF
J: TRBJ1-6
D: -
size: many
V: TRBV7-9

DNA: TGCGCCAGCAGTGGGGGGGGGCCAGATCAGCCCCAGCATTTT
CDR3: CASSGGGPDQPQHF
J: TRBJ1-5
D: -
size: -
V: TRBV10-1

DNA: TGTGCCAGTAGCCTGAGCGCGACAGTCTCCTACGAGCAGTACTTC
CDR3: CASSLSATVSYEQYF
J: TRBJ2-7
D: -
size: -
V: TRBV19

DNA: TGCGCCAGCAGTGAGGGAGGCCGGCTGAGAAACATTCAGTACTTC
CDR3: CASSEGGRLRNIQYF
J: TRBJ2-4
D: -
size: -
V: TRBV10-1

DNA: TGTGCCAGTAGTTTCTATGGGGAGTTAAGGGCCCATGAGCAGTTCTTC
CDR3: CASSFYGELRAHEQFF
J: TRBJ2-1
D: -
size: -
V: TRBV19

DNA: TGTGCCAGCAGCCCAGGGTCCCTCGGCGCAGATACGCAGTATTTT
CDR3: CASSPGSLGADTQYF
J: TRBJ2-3
D: -
size: -
V: TRBV6-1

DNA: TGTGCCAGCAACGGACAGGGTGTCACTGGCTACACCTTC
CDR3: CASNGQGVTGYTF
J: TRBJ1-2
D: TRBD1
size: -
V: TRBV2

DNA: TGCAGCGTTGACAGGGGTGGCGAGGCCGGGGAGCTGTTTTTT
CDR3: CSVDRGGEAGELFF
J: TRBJ2-2
D: -
size: -
V: TRBV29-1

DNA: TGTGCCAGTAGTATAGATCGCGATGAGCAGTTCTTC
CDR3: CASSIDRDEQFF
J: TRBJ2-1
D: -
size: -
V: TRBV19